The 28 T cell receptor beta chains below all came from one sample that was sequenced in a study of blood T cells in healthy people across ages. Next came a second PCR, run for about 6 to 11 cycles, which used a sample-barcoded 5' primer along with a J-beta primer mix. TCRdb reanalysed the 5' RACE reads using MiXCR and keeps one entry per CDR3 protein. The sample includes about 2 million distinct CDR3 sequences, around half seen only once; the top ten take more than 2%. Sequencing was done on a sample of blood. These receptors all stem from a woman aged 40 to 55 in good health.

This sequence joins TRBV20-1 and TRBJ2-6; possible D gene TRBD2, 5 bases. Germline CDR1 and CDR2: DFQATT and SNEGSKA (reference sequence). V gave up 3 bases and J gave up 1 base, with 10 bases separating them. The CDR3 length is 15 residues. The CDR3 reads CSASLPGSGANVLTF. Here the CDR3 DNA reads TGCAGTGCTAGTTTGCCGGGGTCTGGGGCCAACGTCCTGACTTTC.

The chain employs TRBV20-1 and TRBJ2-7; 13 bases map to TRBD2. The end of the DNA is better explained by TRBJ2-5, so the J call may be wrong. The CDR3 sequence is 19 residues long. Germline V gives CDR1 DFQATT, CDR2 SNEGSKA (reference sequence). The CDR3 is CSARDLPLTSGGAYETQYF. Written as DNA, the CDR3 is TGCAGTGCTAGAGATCTTCCTCTTACTAGCGGGGGGGCCTATGAGACCCAGTACTTC.

V and J are TRBV2 and TRBJ2-5, with 8 nucleotides matching TRBD1. With the DNA end fitting TRBJ2-7 better, the J assignment may be wrong. In germline, CDR1 is SNHLY, CDR2 FYNNEI. The CDR3 has 14 amino acids. CDR3 sequence: CASSGTGLWNEQYF. CDR3 DNA sequence: TGTGCCAGCAGTGGGACAGGGTTGTGGAACGAGCAGTACTTC.

The chain uses TRBV5-1 and TRBJ2-4; the match to TRBD1 covers 10 bases. The J call may be incorrect, as the DNA end agrees better with TRBJ2-7. There are 15 residues in the CDR3. Germline V lookup: CDR1 SGHRS, CDR2 YFSETQ. DNA of the CDR3: TGCGCCAGCAGCCCCGTCCGGGACAGGGGTTACGAGCAGTACTTC. Translated, it gives CASSPVRDRGYEQYF.

This clonotype showed up just a few times. The V gene is TRBV5-1, the J gene TRBJ2-1; D may be TRBD1 (6 bases). Germline V gene sequence: CDR1 SGHRS, CDR2 YFSETQ. The CDR3 runs 13 residues. V dropped 7 bases and J dropped 2 bases, with 10 bases sitting between them. CDR3 coding DNA: TGCGCCAGCGCCGGGACAACCTACAATGAGCAGTTCTTC. It specifies CASAGTTYNEQFF.

CDR3 bases: TGTGCCAGCAGTGACTGGGACAGGGGAGGTGGAGAGCAGTACTTC. As protein: CASSDWDRGGGEQYF. The chain couples TRBV6-1 to TRBJ2-4; 10 nucleotides match TRBD1. The CDR3 is 15 residues long. With V trimmed by 3 bases and J by 13 bases, 12 bases remained unmatched. From germline, CDR1 is MNHNS and CDR2 SASEGT.

The chain couples TRBV11-1 to TRBJ2-4, with D hard to call. The tail of the sequence fits TRBJ2-7 better, so the J call may be wrong. Germline CDR1 and CDR2: SGHAT and FQDESV (reference sequence). The CDR3 loop spans 14 amino acids. In DNA, the CDR3 is TGTGCCAGCAGCTTATCTGAGACGCTCTACGAGCAGTACTTC. Encoded protein: CASSLSETLYEQYF.

This chain uses TRBV9 with TRBJ1-2; D not resolved. Trimming left V 0 bases short and J 5 bases short, with 14 bases between. CDR3 length equals 15 residues. CDR1 is SGDLS and CDR2 is YYNGEE in the germline V gene. In nucleotides, the CDR3 is TGTGCCAGCAGCGTAGATGCAGTCCCGCGTTATGGCTACACCTTC. This codes for CASSVDAVPRYGYTF.

The chain uses TRBV27 and TRBJ2-7, with D possibly being TRBD2 (7 bases). The J call may be mistaken, given a closer DNA end match to TRBJ2-5. This CDR3 is built from 15 residues. Germline CDR1 and CDR2: MNHEY and SMNVEV (reference sequence). The CDR3 region has the DNA TGTGCCAGCAGTCCCCCAGGGGAGGGTCAAGAGACCCAGTACTTC. This sequence encodes CASSPPGEGQETQYF.

In this sample, this clonotype turned up a few times. The V call is TRBV20-1, the J call TRBJ1-4, with a tentative D call TRBD1 (5 bases). Germline V CDR1 and CDR2: DFQATT, SNEGSKA (reference sequence). V shed 3 bases and J shed 0 bases, with 8 bases lying between them. The CDR3 consists of 14 residues. For the CDR3, the DNA is TGCAGTGCTAGCACGGGGGCAACTAATGAAAAACTGTTTTTT. As protein: CSASTGATNEKLFF.

The V gene is TRBV12-3 or TRBV12-4, the J gene TRBJ2-1; 7 bases fit TRBD1. Germline trimming cut 5 bases from V and 10 bases from J; bases unmatched to any gene: 2. The CDR3 extends over 11 amino acids. CDR3 sequence reads: CASSRQGEQFF. Here the CDR3 DNA reads TGTGCCAGCAGTCGACAGGGAGAGCAGTTCTTC.

For this clonotype: This sequence may be a read error, since a much larger clone differs from it by one base. The rearrangement uses TRBV20-1 and TRBJ2-1; D assignment may be TRBD1 or TRBD2 (6 bases each). The J call is uncertain, as TRBJ2-7 better fits the DNA end. Germline V CDR1 and CDR2: DFQATT, SNEGSKA (reference sequence). This CDR3 has 13 residues. CDR3 loop: CSAGGPSYNEQYF. CDR3 DNA sequence: TGCAGTGCAGGGGGGCCCTCCTACAATGAGCAGTACTTC.

This sequence joins TRBV4-1 and TRBJ1-4; 10 bases fit TRBD1. This CDR3 spans 15 amino acids. Trimming removed 1 base from V and 8 bases from J; junction bases left unmatched: 4. Germline CDR1 reads MGHRA; CDR2 reads YSYEKL. The CDR3 sequence is CASSQGTGGDEKLFF. The CDR3 DNA follows: TGCGCCAGCAGCCAAGGGACAGGGGGAGACGAAAAACTGTTTTTT.

This chain joins TRBV11-2 and TRBJ2-1; 7 bases line up with TRBD2. This CDR3 is built from 12 residues. Looked up from germline, CDR1 is SGHAT and CDR2 is FQNNGV. Trimming removed 6 bases from V and 7 bases from J; junction bases left unmatched: 3. The DNA of the CDR3 is TGTGCCAGCAGTTGGGAGGGGAATGAGCAGTTCTTC. Protein: CASSWEGNEQFF.

The genes are TRBV20-1 and TRBJ2-1; 9 bases fit TRBD2. Looked up from germline, CDR1 is DFQATT and CDR2 is SNEGSKA (reference sequence). The V and J ends lost 0 bases and 3 bases, in that order; junction bases with no gene match: 6. CDR3 size: 16 residues. The DNA for the CDR3 is TGCAGTGCTAGAGATACCGGGACTAGCTTCTACAATGAGCAGTTCTTC. Protein sequence: CSARDTGTSFYNEQFF.

The J gene is TRBJ2-5, the V gene TRBV24-1; either TRBD1 or TRBD2 may supply D (5 bases each). Germline CDR1 and CDR2: KGHDR and SFDVKD. The CDR3 spans 15 residues. V was pared by 5 bases and J by 5 bases, with 17 bases between. CDR3 coding DNA: TGTGCCACCAGTGGTTCGGGACCGGGGATGGAGACCCAGTACTTC. It yields the protein CATSGSGPGMETQYF.

The DNA of the CDR3 is TGCAGTGCTAGAGTTGTCCACAGGTCGAGCGAGCAGTACTTC. Translating gives CSARVVHRSSEQYF. The rearrangement joins TRBV20-1 to TRBJ2-5; possible D gene TRBD1, 5 bases. The tail of the sequence fits TRBJ2-7 better, so the J call may be wrong. Germline loops: CDR1 DFQATT, CDR2 SNEGSKA (reference sequence). This CDR3 has 14 residues.

This clonotype is a singleton in its sample. This rearrangement joins TRBV2 to TRBJ2-4; the D is unclear. In germline, CDR1 is SNHLY, CDR2 FYNNEI. Trimming cost V 2 bases and J 9 bases, with 14 bases left between them. This CDR3 is built from 14 residues. The CDR3 nucleotides are TGTGCCAGCAGTGAAAGAGCAGGTCTTTTCATTCAGTACTTC. This codes for CASSERAGLFIQYF.

This clonotype was found many times. This sequence joins TRBV20-1 and TRBJ1-2; 8 nucleotides match TRBD1. The J segment lost 4 bases and the V segment lost 6 bases, leaving 7 bases of the junction unmatched. Germline V lookup: CDR1 DFQATT, CDR2 SNEGSKA (reference sequence). CDR3 size: 13 residues. This chain's CDR3 is CSATTGVPYGYTF. The DNA for the CDR3 is TGCAGTGCAACGACAGGGGTTCCCTATGGCTACACCTTC.

V and J are TRBV29-1 and TRBJ2-3; D not resolved. The V gene's germline CDR1 is SQVTM and CDR2 ANQGSEA. The CDR3 contains 15 residues. V was cut by 0 bases and J by 4 bases, with 14 bases left in between. This CDR3 is CSVEEDGSPPDTQYF. CDR3 nucleotides: TGCAGCGTTGAAGAGGACGGCTCCCCCCCAGATACGCAGTATTTT.

The V call is TRBV6-5, the J call TRBJ1-6; D is possibly TRBD1 (6 bases). This CDR3 is built from 16 residues. The V and J ends lost 6 bases and 7 bases respectively, with 19 bases between them. CDR1 and CDR2 (germline): MNHEY, SVGAGI. In nucleotides, the CDR3 is TGTGCCAGCAGCAGACGGACAGAAAGCCCGAATTCACCCCTCCACTTT. Protein product: CASSRRTESPNSPLHF.

This clonotype was observed once. The chain joins TRBV5-6 to TRBJ2-1; 8 positions match TRBD2. The CDR3 runs to 17 residues. With 0 bases clipped from V and 2 bases from J, the junction kept 7 bases outside the gene matches. Germline V gene lookup returns CDR1 SGHDT and CDR2 YYEEEE. The CDR3 DNA reads as TGTGCCAGCAGCTTGGGGACTAGCCCCCCTCCCTACAATGAGCAGTTCTTC. Translated: CASSLGTSPPPYNEQFF.

A few counts support this clonotype. This chain connects TRBV12-3 or TRBV12-4 to TRBJ1-1, with D hard to call. The V gene lost 5 bases and the J gene lost 3 bases, with 10 bases spanning the gap. The CDR3 runs 13 residues. This chain's CDR3 is CASSQKRYTEAFF. CDR3 coding DNA: TGTGCCAGCAGTCAAAAACGGTACACTGAAGCTTTCTTT.

This chain uses TRBV28 with TRBJ1-2; 8 bases are a match to TRBD1. This CDR3 is 14 amino acids long. Trimming at V came to 7 bases and at J to 2 bases, leaving 6 bases not matched to a gene. The germline V gene encodes CDR1 MDHEN and CDR2 SYDVKM. CDR3 loop: CASKPGQENYGYTF. The CDR3 nucleotides are TGTGCCAGCAAACCGGGACAGGAAAACTATGGCTACACCTTC.

The chain joins TRBV5-1 to TRBJ2-3, with 10 bases that match TRBD1. Per germline, CDR1 SGHRS and CDR2 YFSETQ. V dropped 4 bases and J dropped 5; count of bases not matched to a gene: 4. The CDR3 consists of 14 residues. This CDR3 reads CASSQGQGLDTQYF. CDR3 sequence (DNA): TGCGCCAGCAGCCAGGGACAGGGGCTAGATACGCAGTATTTT.

The V call is TRBV15, the J call TRBJ1-5, with 10 nucleotides matching TRBD1. Per germline, CDR1 LNHNV and CDR2 YYDKDF (reference sequence). The CDR3 totals 18 residues. The V segment lost 0 bases and the J segment 6 bases; nucleotides outside the gene matches: 11. Written as DNA, the CDR3 is TGTGCCACCAGCAGAGATCGGGACAGGGGTTACTCTAGTCAGCCCCAGCATTTT. It encodes CATSRDRDRGYSSQPQHF. The complete variable domain, with remaining parts taken from reference TRBV15 and TRBJ1-5, reads DAMVIQNPRYQVTQFGKPVTLSCSQTLNHNVMYWYQQKSSQAPKLLFHYYDKDFNNEADTPDNFQSRRPNTSFCFLDIRSPGLGDTAMYLCATSRDRDRGYSSQPQHFGDGTRLSIL.

V is TRBV29-1 and J is TRBJ1-1; D remains unclear. Germline assignment: CDR1 SQVTM and CDR2 ANQGSEA. The CDR3 is 15 residues long. CDR3 sequence reads: CSGHRRPPGRTEAFF. The CDR3 coding sequence is TGCAGTGGCCACCGGAGACCCCCTGGAAGGACTGAAGCTTTCTTT.

The rearrangement links TRBV7-2 to TRBJ1-1; 11 bases line up with TRBD1. V lost 0 bases to trimming and J lost 1 base; unmatched junction nucleotides: 10. Germline V gene data show CDR1 as SGHTA and CDR2 as FQGNSA. This CDR3 is built from 19 residues. The DNA of the CDR3 is TGTGCCAGCAGCTTAGCCCCCATGCGGACAGGGGGCGCGAACACTGAAGCTTTCTTT. It codes for CASSLAPMRTGGANTEAFF.